Below, 20 T cell receptor beta chains from the same sample are listed, as sequenced in a study of regulatory T cells in long-lasting Graves disease. Library construction for TCR beta used iRepertoire HTBI primers and Arm-PCR of CDR3 regions. TCRdb called the multiplex PCR reads again in MiXCR, with one record for every CDR3 protein. The table includes some 500,000 distinct CDR3 sequences, approximately 15% detected once. As to time point: newly diagnosed GD, antithyroid drugs for less than 3 months. PBMCs provided the RNA from which the TCR library was made. These records were also assigned to another study, of T cells in Graves' hyperthyroidism and ophthalmopathy.

The sequences come from peripheral blood mononuclear cells (PBMCs), collected at new diagnosis, from a patient treated with antithyroid drugs. The receptors originated from a man aged 25 to 45 with Graves disease.

In its sample, this clonotype was seen many times. The rearrangement uses TRBV2 and TRBJ2-7; either TRBD1 or TRBD2 may supply D (5 bases each). Germline loops: CDR1 SNHLY, CDR2 FYNNEI. CDR3 length equals 16 residues. With 8 bases removed from V and 4 bases from J, the gap between germline ends came to 24 bases. CDR3 amino acids: CASFSGTQSPQYEQYF. DNA for the CDR3: TGTGCCAGCTTCTCCGGGACCCAGTCCCCCCAATACGAGCAGTACTTC.

This clonotype was observed many times. This chain connects TRBV29-1 to TRBJ2-1; 10 bases agree with TRBD2. This CDR3 spans 14 amino acids. Germline CDR1 SQVTM, CDR2 ANQGSEA. V lost 4 bases, J lost 7 bases, and 7 bases stayed unmatched. The CDR3 sequence is CSVARTSGSNEQFF. For the CDR3, the DNA is TGCAGCGTTGCAAGGACTAGCGGTTCAAATGAGCAGTTCTTC.

This clonotype was picked up a small number of times. This chain joins TRBV7-2 and TRBJ1-2; 10 nucleotides line up with TRBD1. This CDR3 contains 14 residues. Looked up from germline, CDR1 is SGHTA and CDR2 is FQGNSA. Trimming at V came to 7 bases and at J to 8 bases, leaving 10 bases not matched to a gene. The CDR3 DNA reads TGTGCCAGCACCATTGACAGGGGGCTTGAAGGCTACACCTTC. Encoded protein: CASTIDRGLEGYTF.

This clonotype appeared many times. V gene TRBV12-3 or TRBV12-4 combines with J gene TRBJ2-5; 7 bases are a match to TRBD1. CDR3 length equals 14 residues. After removal of 5 bases from V and 1 base from J, the junction contained 4 bases not matched to a gene. CDR3 sequence: CASSPRTGQETQYF. The DNA of the CDR3 is TGTGCCAGCAGTCCACGGACAGGCCAAGAGACCCAGTACTTC.

This clonotype has at least ten counts. An end of the junction does not agree with germline; a read error may underlie this. The chain joins TRBV11-2 to TRBJ2-1; D gene uncertain. The CDR3 spans 11 residues. CDR1 and CDR2 (germline): SGHAT, FQNNGV. The CDR3 loop is CASSPPPSVLF. The DNA of the CDR3 is TGTGCCAGCAGCCCGCCGCCCTCAGTTCTCTTC.

Comment on this clonotype: A clone one base away is much larger, so this may be a read error. The chain employs TRBV3-1 and TRBJ1-2; tentative D call: TRBD1 (6 bases). Germline CDR1 LGHDT, CDR2 YNNKEL (reference sequence). This CDR3 region has 15 residues. V gave up 0 bases and J gave up 7 bases, with 15 bases separating them. The CDR3 protein is CASSQELGACRGYTF. CDR3 sequence (DNA): TGTGCCAGCAGCCAAGAATTGGGGGCGTGTCGTGGCTACACCTTC.

There are a few counts of this clonotype. The rearrangement links TRBV10-1 to TRBJ2-1, with a tentative D call TRBD1 (6 bases). The CDR3 runs 14 residues. Germline CDR1 WNHNN, CDR2 SYGVQD (reference sequence). V was pared by 5 bases and J by 6 bases, with 14 bases between. CDR3 region: CASSLTGHSNEQFF. DNA of the CDR3: TGCGCCAGCAGTCTCACGGGACACAGCAATGAGCAGTTCTTC.

This rearrangement joins TRBV18 to TRBJ2-1, with a tentative D call TRBD2 (5 bases). Trimming removed 6 bases at V and 7 bases at J, with 25 bases between. Germline V gives CDR1 KGHSH, CDR2 LQKENI. CDR3 length: 17 amino acids. The CDR3, as DNA: TGTGCCAGCTCCCTACCCTTACTAGGATCGGTTTCGAATGAGCAGTTCTTC. Encoded protein: CASSLPLLGSVSNEQFF.

As concerns this clonotype: Without the conserved terminal phenylalanine or tryptophan, this CDR3 likely stems from a read error. This chain connects TRBV5-4 to TRBJ2-3; no firm D call. V lost 6 bases, J lost 2 bases, and 10 bases lay in between. There are 13 residues in the CDR3. Germline values: CDR1 SGHNT, CDR2 YYREEE (reference sequence). CDR3 coding DNA: TGTGCCAGCACGGCTGAACACACAGATACGCAGTATCTT. It yields the protein CASTAEHTDTQYL.

This clonotype occurred many times. The chain combines TRBV7-8 with TRBJ2-5, with D tentatively TRBD1 (5 bases). The CDR3 runs to 15 residues. Deletions cut 2 bases from V and 5 bases from J, with 15 bases between. The germline V gene encodes CDR1 SGHVS and CDR2 FQNEAQ. CDR3 in DNA: TGTGCCAGCAGCTTAAAGGCCATCCCAGGGGAGACCCAGTACTTC. Its protein is CASSLKAIPGETQYF. Full variable domain (missing parts from reference TRBV7-8 and TRBJ2-5): GAGVSQSPRYKVAKRGQDVALRCDPISGHVSLFWYQQALGQGPEFLTYFQNEAQLDKSGLPSDRFFAERPEGSVSTLKIQRTQQEDSAVYLCASSLKAIPGETQYFGPGTRLLVL.

The chain couples TRBV4-1 to TRBJ2-7; 11 positions match TRBD1. Germline V CDR1 and CDR2: MGHRA, YSYEKL. The V segment lost 7 bases and the J segment 7 bases; nucleotides outside the gene matches: 9. The CDR3 contains 14 residues. As DNA, the CDR3 is TGCGCCAGCACCCTGAGGGACAGGGGGAATGAGCAGTACTTC. Translated: CASTLRDRGNEQYF.

This clonotype has at least ten counts. This sequence joins TRBV10-3 and TRBJ2-5; possible D gene TRBD1, 6 bases. CDR1 is ENHRY, CDR2 SYGVKD, per germline. The CDR3 is made up of 13 amino acids. V was pared by 4 bases and J by 5 bases, with 11 bases between. CDR3 amino acids: CAISVRGRETQYF. The CDR3 DNA follows: TGTGCCATCAGTGTCAGGGGAAGGGAGACCCAGTACTTC.

This clonotype was picked up many times. The genes are TRBV13 and TRBJ2-7, with unresolved D. Germline V gene data show CDR1 as PRHDT and CDR2 as FYEKMQ (reference sequence). This CDR3 spans 15 amino acids. Trimming cost V 5 bases and J 5 bases, with 19 bases left between them. CDR3 region: CASSPYGLHSDEQYF. CDR3 DNA: TGTGCCAGCAGCCCCTACGGGTTGCACTCGGACGAGCAGTACTTC.

This chain uses TRBV5-1 with TRBJ2-3, with 9 bases identical to TRBD2. V shed 4 bases and J 5 bases; nucleotides not matched to a gene: 17. The CDR3 consists of 18 residues. Germline assignment: CDR1 SGHRS and CDR2 YFSETQ. The CDR3 nucleotides read TGCGCCAGCAGCCGACTGGGGTTGGCTAGCGGGAAGAGAGATACGCAGTATTTT. The encoded protein is CASSRLGLASGKRDTQYF.

V and J are TRBV15 and TRBJ2-7, with 10 bases aligning to TRBD2. The V and J ends lost 1 base and 5 bases, in that order; junction bases with no gene match: 5. Germline V gene sequence: CDR1 LNHNV, CDR2 YYDKDF (reference sequence). This CDR3 has 15 residues. CDR3: CATSRGASGRDEQYF. The CDR3, as DNA: TGTGCCACCAGCAGAGGGGCTAGCGGGAGAGACGAGCAGTACTTC.

This clonotype was counted at least ten times. The genes are TRBV30 and TRBJ2-2; TRBD2 might be the D (6 bases). V lost 5 bases and J 7 bases, leaving 14 bases between the germline ends. The V gene's germline CDR1 is GTSNPN and CDR2 SVGIG (reference sequence). This CDR3 comprises 13 residues. The chain's CDR3 is CAWLTRKGGELFF. The DNA for the CDR3 is TGTGCCTGGTTGACTAGGAAGGGCGGGGAGCTGTTTTTT.

This clonotype has a count of ten or more. The chain has TRBV24-1 and TRBJ1-2, with 11 bases identical to TRBD1. Germline loops: CDR1 KGHDR, CDR2 SFDVKD. V shed 3 bases and J 2 bases; nucleotides not matched to a gene: 7. The CDR3 loop spans 17 amino acids. CDR3 nucleotides: TGTGCCACCAGTGATCCGGGACAGGGGGACGCAAACTATGGCTACACCTTC. Encoded protein: CATSDPGQGDANYGYTF.

Ten or more counts support this clonotype. The chain carries TRBV6-1 and TRBJ2-5; D possibly uses TRBD1 or TRBD2 (5 bases each). Trimming shortened V by 6 bases and J by 5 bases, and 16 bases separated the two germline ends. In germline, CDR1 is MNHNS, CDR2 SASEGT. The CDR3 runs to 14 residues. The CDR3 sequence: CASRTRQRVETQYF. CDR3 nucleotide sequence: TGTGCCAGCAGGACCCGACAGAGGGTGGAGACCCAGTACTTC.

In this sample, this clonotype turned up a few times. This chain connects TRBV5-1 to TRBJ2-7, with a possible D match to TRBD2 (5 bases). Trimming took off 0 bases at V and 4 bases at J, with 11 bases between the two ends. The CDR3 extends over 14 amino acids. CDR1 SGHRS and CDR2 YFSETQ come from the germline V gene. The CDR3, as DNA: TGCGCCAGCAGCTTGGAGGCTAGCAGGTACGAGCAGTACTTC. Translating it yields CASSLEASRYEQYF.

The sample holds many counts of this clonotype. The chain carries TRBV30 and TRBJ2-4; 8 bases line up with TRBD2. Germline V CDR1 and CDR2: GTSNPN, SVGIG (reference sequence). This CDR3 contains 13 residues. Losses at the gene ends were 4 bases for V and 4 bases for J; bases not matched to a gene: 3. The CDR3 DNA sequence: TGTGCCTGGACCGCGGGGGGTAAAAACATTCAGTACTTC. Encoded protein: CAWTAGGKNIQYF.